Below, 22 T cell receptor beta chains from the same sample are listed, as sequenced in a study of T cell changes during pregnancy in multiple sclerosis. TCRdb's table, derived via immunoSEQ multiplex PCR, lists solely in-frame clones and lacks some. The sample carries 65,000 to 85,000 clones, about 93% recorded once. The sequences come from CD4+ T cells from peripheral blood mononuclear cells, collected after pregnancy. These receptors all come from a female donor with multiple sclerosis, enrolled in a pregnancy study.

V usage is TRBV6-1 and J usage is TRBJ2-1, with D uncertain. V dropped 4 bases and J dropped 3 bases, with 4 bases sitting between them. The germline V gene has CDR1 MNHNS and CDR2 SASEGT. The CDR3 has 12 amino acids. CDR3 sequence: CASSANYNEQFF. The CDR3 nucleotides are TGTGCCAGCAGTGCCAACTACAATGAGCAGTTCTTC.

The J gene is TRBJ1-1, the V gene TRBV5-8; 8 bases fit TRBD1. V dropped 6 bases and J dropped 3; count of bases not matched to a gene: 4. Germline CDR1 SGHTS, CDR2 YDEGEE. This CDR3 is built from 13 residues. The CDR3 coding sequence is TGTGCCAGCACCCGGACAGGGTACACTGAAGCTTTCTTT. Translation gives CASTRTGYTEAFF.

In its sample, this clone was seen a few times. V gene TRBV2 combines with J gene TRBJ2-7; TRBD1 agrees at 7 bases. The J segment lost 4 bases and the V segment lost 6 bases, leaving 0 bases of the junction unmatched. Germline V gives CDR1 SNHLY, CDR2 FYNNEI. The CDR3 totals 11 residues. The CDR3 loop is CASRTGYEQYF. DNA for the CDR3: TGTGCCAGCAGGACAGGGTACGAGCAGTACTTC.

The chain is built from TRBV19 and TRBJ1-4; no clear D. The CDR3 spans 14 residues. Germline values: CDR1 LNHDA, CDR2 SQIVND (reference sequence). Between the trimmed V and J ends, which lost 6 bases and 1 base, there was a span of 9 bases. The CDR3 nucleotides read TGTGCCAGTAGCTCCGGGAAAACTAATGAAAAACTGTTTTTT. Encoded protein: CASSSGKTNEKLFF.

The rearrangement joins TRBV6-1 to TRBJ1-2, with D possibly matching TRBD1 (6 bases). There are 14 residues in the CDR3. Germline lookup yields CDR1 MNHNS and CDR2 SASEGT. The V and J ends lost 6 bases and 5 bases respectively, with 16 bases between them. The CDR3 coding sequence is TGTGCCAGCAGAGTATCAGGGGATTATTATGGCTACACCTTC. It is translated as CASRVSGDYYGYTF.

The gene calls are TRBV19 and TRBJ2-5; D may be TRBD2 (6 bases). Germline CDR1 LNHDA, CDR2 SQIVND (reference sequence). Trimming pared 5 bases from V and 3 bases from J, leaving 16 bases between. This CDR3 comprises 15 residues. The CDR3, as DNA: TGTGCCAGTAGTCCTCTGGGGGGAGGAGAAGAGACCCAGTACTTC. It translates to CASSPLGGGEETQYF. The whole variable domain, filled in from reference TRBV19 and TRBJ2-5, reads DGGITQSPKYLFRKEGQNVTLSCEQNLNHDAMYWYRQDPGQGLRLIYYSQIVNDFQKGDIAEGYSVSREKKESFPLTVTSAQKNPTAFYLCASSPLGGGEETQYFGPGTRLLVL.

The chain links TRBV5-6 to TRBJ2-7; TRBD1 is a possible D gene (5 bases). This CDR3 is 16 amino acids long. The ends were cut back, 3 bases at V and 4 bases at J, with 20 bases in the middle. The germline gives CDR1 SGHDT, CDR2 YYEEEE. The CDR3 sequence: CASSSFTQGNFYEQYF. CDR3 bases: TGTGCCAGCAGCTCGTTTACTCAGGGAAATTTTTACGAGCAGTACTTC.

V gene TRBV5-1 combines with J gene TRBJ1-4, with 11 bases fitting TRBD1. The CDR3 runs to 15 residues. The V and J ends lost 3 bases and 8 bases, in that order; junction bases with no gene match: 6. Germline V gives CDR1 SGHRS, CDR2 YFSETQ. The CDR3 DNA reads as TGCGCCAGCAGCTCCCCCGGGACAGGGGGAGAAAAACTGTTTTTT. Its translation: CASSSPGTGGEKLFF.

V is TRBV6-5 and J is TRBJ1-1; tentatively, D is TRBD1 (6 bases). Per the germline V gene, CDR1 is MNHEY and CDR2 is SVGAGI. V lost 4 bases and J lost 4, with 13 bases in between. The CDR3 totals 14 residues. The CDR3 spells CASSFPGVGTEAFF. The CDR3 DNA reads as TGTGCCAGCAGTTTCCCAGGGGTGGGCACTGAAGCTTTCTTT.

The chain is built from TRBV28 and TRBJ1-3; D unclear. The CDR3 has 10 residues. Germline V gives CDR1 MDHEN, CDR2 SYDVKM. CDR3 sequence: CASSGNTIYF. DNA for the CDR3: TGTGCGAGCTCTGGAAACACCATATATTTT.

The chain links TRBV6-5 to TRBJ1-5; tentatively, D is TRBD1 (5 bases). This CDR3 spans 14 amino acids. Germline V gene lookup returns CDR1 MNHEY and CDR2 SVGAGI. V gave up 0 bases and J gave up 9 bases, with 12 bases separating them. CDR3 nucleotide sequence: TGTGCCAGCAGTTACTCCAGGGATCTCCCGCCCCAGCATTTT. It is translated as CASSYSRDLPPQHF.

This clone appeared a single time. This chain uses TRBV5-5 with TRBJ2-7, with D perhaps matching TRBD1 (5 bases). V was cut by 1 base and J by 6 bases, with 14 bases left in between. From germline, CDR1 is SGHKS and CDR2 YYEKEE (reference sequence). CDR3 length: 14 amino acids. The CDR3 loop reads CASSLTGPFREQYF. CDR3 in DNA: TGTGCCAGCAGCTTGACAGGACCATTCCGCGAGCAGTACTTC.

This clone was observed a single time. This sequence joins TRBV19 and TRBJ1-2; 7 bases match TRBD1. The length of the CDR3 is 13 residues. V trimming: 3 bases; J trimming: 3 bases; junction bases outside the gene matches: 1. CDR1 is LNHDA, CDR2 SQIVND, per germline (reference sequence). The CDR3 coding sequence is TGTGCCAGTAGTATCGGGACAGACTATGGCTACACCTTC. Translated: CASSIGTDYGYTF. Complete variable domain (other parts from reference TRBV19 and TRBJ1-2): DGGITQSPKYLFRKEGQNVTLSCEQNLNHDAMYWYRQDPGQGLRLIYYSQIVNDFQKGDIAEGYSVSREKKESFPLTVTSAQKNPTAFYLCASSIGTDYGYTFGSGTRLTVV.

V and J are TRBV6-6 and TRBJ1-1; D is possibly TRBD1 (6 bases). The CDR3 has 12 residues. Trimming took off 5 bases at V and 4 bases at J, with 8 bases between the two ends. Per germline, CDR1 MNHNY and CDR2 SVGAGI (reference sequence). The CDR3 region is CASSRGGTEAFF. The CDR3 nucleotides read TGTGCCAGCAGTAGAGGGGGCACTGAAGCTTTCTTT.

The CDR3 DNA sequence: TGTGCCAGCAGCTTACAGGGCCGGATTACAGAGACCCAGTACTTC. It translates to CASSLQGRITETQYF. V usage is TRBV7-9 and J usage is TRBJ2-5; D is perhaps TRBD1 (5 bases). The length of the CDR3 is 15 residues. V lost 2 bases and J lost 4, with 14 bases in between. CDR1 is SEHNR, CDR2 FQNEAQ, per germline (reference sequence).

CDR3: CASRLAGRFSETQYF. The DNA of the CDR3 is TGTGCCAGCAGGTTAGCGGGAAGGTTTTCAGAGACCCAGTACTTC. This chain uses TRBV28 with TRBJ2-5; 8 bases fit TRBD2. With 6 bases clipped from V and 4 bases from J, the junction kept 10 bases outside the gene matches. Per germline, CDR1 MDHEN and CDR2 SYDVKM. CDR3 length equals 15 residues.

In nucleotides, the CDR3 is TGCGCCAGCAGCTTGAACCAGGGGTGGGGTGAAAAACTGTTTTTT. The encoded protein is CASSLNQGWGEKLFF. The genes are TRBV5-1 and TRBJ1-4; a possible D gene is TRBD1 (6 bases). Trimming stripped 1 base from V and 7 bases from J, with 14 bases between. This CDR3 comprises 15 residues. Germline loops: CDR1 SGHRS, CDR2 YFSETQ.

The genes are TRBV28 and TRBJ2-1; 10 nucleotides line up with TRBD2. The CDR3 is 17 residues long. The ends lost 3 bases at V and 7 bases at J; junction bases unmatched: 12. The germline gives CDR1 MDHEN, CDR2 SYDVKM. The CDR3 sequence: CASSFGAGVAGGNEQFF. In DNA, the CDR3 is TGTGCCAGCAGTTTTGGGGCGGGGGTAGCGGGAGGTAATGAGCAGTTCTTC.

The chain carries TRBV18 and TRBJ2-7, with a tentative D call TRBD1 (7 bases). Germline lookup yields CDR1 KGHSH and CDR2 LQKENI. The CDR3 length is 15 residues. V lost 3 bases, J lost 1 base, and 13 bases lay in between. CDR3 sequence (DNA): TGTGCCAGCTCACCCCCGACAGGGAGGTCCTACGAGCAGTACTTC. Translating gives CASSPPTGRSYEQYF.

This chain uses TRBV5-1 with TRBJ2-2; possible D gene TRBD2, 5 bases. This CDR3 contains 15 residues. Trimming left V 0 bases short and J 4 bases short, with 10 bases between. Germline V gene data show CDR1 as SGHRS and CDR2 as YFSETQ. The CDR3 protein is CASSLEGGSTGELFF. The CDR3 nucleotides read TGCGCCAGCAGCTTGGAAGGAGGTAGCACCGGGGAGCTGTTTTTT.

Only one count was recorded for this clone. The CDR3 loop reads CASSETGGSGNTIYF. The CDR3 bases are TGTGCCAGCAGCGAGACAGGGGGCTCTGGAAACACCATATATTTT. The chain joins TRBV9 to TRBJ1-3; 9 bases line up with TRBD1. The CDR3 consists of 15 residues. The germline V gene encodes CDR1 SGDLS and CDR2 YYNGEE. V shed 3 bases, J shed 0 bases, and the junction held 1 base outside the gene matches.

This clone was counted once. The V call is TRBV20-1, the J call TRBJ1-2, with 7 bases identical to TRBD1. Germline-derived CDR1 and CDR2 are DFQATT and SNEGSKA (reference sequence). The CDR3 is made up of 11 amino acids. CDR3 protein: CSDRVNYGYTF. CDR3 nucleotides: TGCTCAGACAGGGTCAACTATGGCTACACCTTC.